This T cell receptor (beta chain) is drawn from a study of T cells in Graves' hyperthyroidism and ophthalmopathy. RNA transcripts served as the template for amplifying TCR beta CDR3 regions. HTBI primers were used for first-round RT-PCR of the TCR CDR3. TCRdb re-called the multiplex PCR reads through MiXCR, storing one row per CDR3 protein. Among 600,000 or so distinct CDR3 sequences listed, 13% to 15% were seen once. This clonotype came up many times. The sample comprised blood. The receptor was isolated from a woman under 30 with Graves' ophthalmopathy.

CDR3 loop: CASSSRRASGSLTDTQYF. CDR3 DNA sequence: TGTGCCAGCAGTTCGCGCCGTGCTAGCGGGAGTCTGACAGATACGCAGTATTTT. The V call is TRBV12-3 or TRBV12-4, the J call TRBJ2-3; 10 bases match TRBD2. V lost 4 bases, J lost 3 bases, and 13 bases stayed unmatched. CDR3 length: 18 residues.